This paragraph reports one T cell receptor beta chain. Antigen unknown. The table came from immunoSEQ multiplex PCR; TCRdb's copy has only in-frame clones and leaves some out. The table lists 140,000 to 150,000 clones, about nine tenths of them singletons. Pooling was applied to second doses at about 4 or about 12 weeks. The data were taken from a study of T cell responses to AZD1222 COVID-19 vaccine. Study-level results: In all cases, repertoires were sampled only after the peak T cell response. There were mostly white British donors and more females than males, and clonal diversity was possibly underestimated. Reports indicate that nearly half of spike-specific TCRs are directed at unmutated variant regions.

The germline V gene has CDR1 SNHLY and CDR2 FYNNEI. With V trimmed by 7 bases and J by 0 bases, 4 bases remained unmatched. This CDR3 region has 14 residues. Sequencing used peripheral blood, obtained 28 days after the second AZD1222 dose. The TCR was taken from an adult who received the AZD1222 COVID-19 vaccine. The chain combines TRBV2 with TRBJ2-7; 9 bases are shared with TRBD1. CDR3 protein: CASIGTGISYEQYF. CDR3 bases: TGTGCCAGCATAGGGACAGGGATCTCCTACGAGCAGTACTTC.